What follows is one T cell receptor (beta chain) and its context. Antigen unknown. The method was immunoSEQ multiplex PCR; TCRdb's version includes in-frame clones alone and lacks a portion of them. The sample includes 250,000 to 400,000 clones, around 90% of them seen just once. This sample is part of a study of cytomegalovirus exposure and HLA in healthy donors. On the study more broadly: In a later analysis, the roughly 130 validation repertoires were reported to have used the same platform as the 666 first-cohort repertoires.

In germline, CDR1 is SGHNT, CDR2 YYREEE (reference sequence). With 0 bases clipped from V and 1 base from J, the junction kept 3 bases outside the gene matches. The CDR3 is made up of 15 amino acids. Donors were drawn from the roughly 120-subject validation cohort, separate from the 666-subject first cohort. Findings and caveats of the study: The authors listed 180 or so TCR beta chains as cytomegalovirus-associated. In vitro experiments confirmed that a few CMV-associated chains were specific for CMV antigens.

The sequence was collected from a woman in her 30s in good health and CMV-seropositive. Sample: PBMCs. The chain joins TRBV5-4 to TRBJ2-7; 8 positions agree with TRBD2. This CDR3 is CASSLGTSGSYEQYF. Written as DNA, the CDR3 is TGTGCCAGCAGCTTGGGCACTAGCGGTTCCTACGAGCAGTACTTC.